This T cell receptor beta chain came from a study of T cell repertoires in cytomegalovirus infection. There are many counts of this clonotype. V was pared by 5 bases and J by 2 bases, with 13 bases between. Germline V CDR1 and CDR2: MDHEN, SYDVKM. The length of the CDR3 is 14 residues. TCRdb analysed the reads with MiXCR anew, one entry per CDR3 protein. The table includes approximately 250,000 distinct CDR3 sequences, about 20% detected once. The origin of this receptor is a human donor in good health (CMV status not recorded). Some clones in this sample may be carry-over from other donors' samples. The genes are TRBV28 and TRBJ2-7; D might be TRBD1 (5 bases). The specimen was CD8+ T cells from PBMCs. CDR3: CASSLMTVTYEQYF. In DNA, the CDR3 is TGTGCCAGCAGTCTCATGACAGTTACCTACGAGCAGTACTTC.